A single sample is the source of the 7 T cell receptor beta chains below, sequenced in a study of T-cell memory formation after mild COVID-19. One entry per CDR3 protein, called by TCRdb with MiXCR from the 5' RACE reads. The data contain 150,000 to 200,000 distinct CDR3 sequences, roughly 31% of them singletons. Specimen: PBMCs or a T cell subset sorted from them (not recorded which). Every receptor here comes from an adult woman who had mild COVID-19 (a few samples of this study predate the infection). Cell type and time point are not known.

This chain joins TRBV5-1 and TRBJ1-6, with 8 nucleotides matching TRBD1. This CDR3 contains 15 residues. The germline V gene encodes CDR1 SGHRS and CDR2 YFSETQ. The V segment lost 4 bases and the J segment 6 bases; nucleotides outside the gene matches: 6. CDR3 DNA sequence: TGCGCCAGCAGCACTTCAGACAGGGGTAATTCACCCCTCCACTTT. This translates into CASSTSDRGNSPLHF.

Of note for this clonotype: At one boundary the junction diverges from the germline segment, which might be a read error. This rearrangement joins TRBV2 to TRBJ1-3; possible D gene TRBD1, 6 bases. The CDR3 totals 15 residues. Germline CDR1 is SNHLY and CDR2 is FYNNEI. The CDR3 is CASSYRDLSGNTIYF. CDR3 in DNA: TGTGCCAGCAGTTACAGGGACCTCTCTGGAAACACCATATACTTT. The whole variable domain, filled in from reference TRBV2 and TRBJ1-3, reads EPEVTQTPSHQVTQMGQEVILRCVPISNHLYFYWYRQILGQKVEFLVSFYNNEISEKSEIFDDQFSVERPDGSNFTLKIRSTKLEDSAMYFCASSYRDLSGNTIYFGEGSWLTVV.

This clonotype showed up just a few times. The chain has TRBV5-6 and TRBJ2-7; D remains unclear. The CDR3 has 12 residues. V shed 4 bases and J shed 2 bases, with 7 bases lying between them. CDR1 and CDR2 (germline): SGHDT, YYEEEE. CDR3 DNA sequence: TGTGCCAGCAGCGCTCAGCCCTACGAGCAGTACTTC. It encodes CASSAQPYEQYF.

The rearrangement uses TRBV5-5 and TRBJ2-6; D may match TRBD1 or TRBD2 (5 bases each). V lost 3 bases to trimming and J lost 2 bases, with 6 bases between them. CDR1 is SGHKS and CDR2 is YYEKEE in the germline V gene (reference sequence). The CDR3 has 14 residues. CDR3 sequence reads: CASSWGPGANVLTF. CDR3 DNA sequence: TGTGCCAGCAGCTGGGGACCTGGGGCCAACGTCCTGACTTTC.

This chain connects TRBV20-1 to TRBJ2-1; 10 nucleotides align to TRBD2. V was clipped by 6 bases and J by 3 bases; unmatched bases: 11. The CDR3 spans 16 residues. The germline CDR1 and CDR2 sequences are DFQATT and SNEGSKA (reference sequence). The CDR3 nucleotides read TGCAGTGCCGGACTAGCGGATGAGTTTTTCTACAATGAGCAGTTCTTC. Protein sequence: CSAGLADEFFYNEQFF.

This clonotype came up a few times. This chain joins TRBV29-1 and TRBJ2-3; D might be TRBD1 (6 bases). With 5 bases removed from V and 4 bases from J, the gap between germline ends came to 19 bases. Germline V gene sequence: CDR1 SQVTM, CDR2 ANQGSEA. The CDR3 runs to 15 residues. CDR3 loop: CSVWGLGREADTQYF. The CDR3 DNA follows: TGCAGCGTTTGGGGGCTCGGCAGAGAGGCAGATACGCAGTATTTT.

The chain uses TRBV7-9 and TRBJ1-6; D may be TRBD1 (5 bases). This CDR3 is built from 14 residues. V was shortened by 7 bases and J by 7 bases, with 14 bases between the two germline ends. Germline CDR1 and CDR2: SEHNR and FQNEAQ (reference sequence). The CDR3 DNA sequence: TGTGCCAGCACCCTGACAGAACACAATTCACCCCTCCACTTT. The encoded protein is CASTLTEHNSPLHF.